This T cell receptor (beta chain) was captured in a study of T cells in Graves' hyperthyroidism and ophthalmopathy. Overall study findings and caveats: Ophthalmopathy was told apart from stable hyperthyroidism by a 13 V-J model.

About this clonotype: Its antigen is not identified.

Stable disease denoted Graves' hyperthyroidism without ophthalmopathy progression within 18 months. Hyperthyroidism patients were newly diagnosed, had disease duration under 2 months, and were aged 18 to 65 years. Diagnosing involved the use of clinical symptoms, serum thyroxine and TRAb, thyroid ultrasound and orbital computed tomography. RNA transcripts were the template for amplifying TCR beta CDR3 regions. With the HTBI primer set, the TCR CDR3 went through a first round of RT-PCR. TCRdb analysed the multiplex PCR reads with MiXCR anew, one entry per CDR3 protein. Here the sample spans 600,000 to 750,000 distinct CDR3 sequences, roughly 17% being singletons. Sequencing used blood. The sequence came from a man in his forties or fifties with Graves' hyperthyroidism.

CDR3 loop: CASGNRVIIGETQYF. The CDR3 coding sequence is TGTGCCAGCGGAAACAGGGTCATCATTGGGGAGACCCAGTACTTC. V is TRBV28 and J is TRBJ2-5, with TRBD1 as a possible D gene (6 bases). The CDR3 is 15 amino acids. Trimming shortened V by 8 bases and J by 5 bases, and 21 bases separated the two germline ends. CDR1 and CDR2 from the germline V gene are MDHEN and SYDVKM. Variable domain in full (rest from reference TRBV28 and TRBJ2-5): DVKVTQSSRYLVKRTGEKVFLECVQDMDHENMFWYRQDPGLGLRLIYFSYDVKMKEKGDIPEGYSVSREKKERFSLILESASTNQTSMYLCASGNRVIIGETQYFGPGTRLLVL.